This TCR beta chain emerged from a study of T cell responses to AZD1222 COVID-19 vaccine. On this clone: The antigen is undetermined.

Using immunoSEQ multiplex PCR, the repertoire was profiled, and TCRdb retains in-frame clones only, with some absent. The data hold 130,000 to 150,000 clones, with roughly nine tenths observed a single time. Trimming removed 4 bases from V and 0 bases from J, with 4 bases in between. The CDR3 runs 12 residues. Findings and limits, study-wide: Of spike-specific TCRs, nearly half reportedly target regions left unmutated in variants. Donors in the cohort were predominantly white British and more often female, and clonal diversity was possibly underestimated.

The rearrangement uses TRBV12-3 or TRBV12-4 and TRBJ2-7, with no clear D. The sample here was peripheral blood, taken on day 0 of AZD1222 vaccination. The origin of this receptor is an adult in good health. In DNA, the CDR3 is TGTGCCAGCAGTTATAGCTCCTACGAGCAGTACTTC. Translating it yields CASSYSSYEQYF.